This T cell receptor (beta chain) derives from a study of blood T cell repertoires in COVID-19. Across the whole study: Samples taken during acute and convalescent COVID-19 were collected in the United States, Italy and Spain.

Followed longitudinally, the Seattle patients had been enrolled during active infection. Germline assignment: CDR1 LNHDA and CDR2 SQIVND (reference sequence). The ends were cut back, 7 bases at V and 2 bases at J, with 21 bases in the middle. The CDR3 runs to 16 residues. As processed by the authors: Nucleated cell number was recorded as an estimate derived from reference gene primer amplification. TCRdb's table, derived via immunoSEQ multiplex PCR, lists solely in-frame clones and lacks some. V and J calls and clone size are copied from that table; D and trimming were computed from the DNA. Of about 73,000 clones in the sample, 77% were seen once. This clone was detected a few times.

The source material was peripheral blood. The TCR sequence derives from a man aged 70-80 years with COVID-19, enrolled during active disease. The gene calls are TRBV19 and TRBJ2-7; D may be TRBD1 (5 bases). This chain's CDR3 is CASTDRMGLGPYEQYF. CDR3 DNA: TGTGCCAGTACCGACAGAATGGGATTGGGCCCCTACGAGCAGTACTTC.